This entry features one TCR beta chain sequence. Its antigen is not identified. Repertoires were generated with immunoSEQ multiplex PCR, while TCRdb's copy carries only in-frame clones and drops some. The sample lists around 140,000 clones; approximately 90% were seen once. The data stem from a study of T cell responses to AZD1222 COVID-19 vaccine. Study-wide results and caveats: Repertoire collection took place solely once the T cell response had peaked. White British ancestry dominated among donors, who included more females, and clonal diversity was possibly underestimated. The study found Spike-specific TCR breadth and depth rose after two AZD1222 doses.

Germline CDR1 SGHDN, CDR2 FVKESK. The CDR3 has 13 residues. Trimming removed 1 base from V and 0 bases from J, with 3 bases in between. Sequencing used peripheral blood, obtained on day 0 of AZD1222 vaccination. The clonotype comes from an adult in good health. The V call is TRBV14, the J call TRBJ1-2; D unclear. The CDR3 loop is CASSQVPNYGYTF. CDR3 DNA: TGTGCCAGCAGCCAAGTCCCTAACTATGGCTACACCTTC.